Presented here are 16 T cell receptor beta chains from one specimen sequenced in a study of cytomegalovirus exposure and HLA in healthy donors. The primer mix had 60 Vbeta and 13 Jbeta primers. Method: immunoSEQ multiplex PCR; TCRdb's copy keeps in-frame clones and lacks some. The listing contains 120,000 to 150,000 clones. Sequencing input: PBMCs. The receptors derive from a woman aged 45-59 years in good health and CMV-seronegative.

The chain combines TRBV5-1 with TRBJ2-1, with 14 nucleotides matching TRBD2. The CDR3 has 15 amino acids. Germline assignment: CDR1 SGHRS and CDR2 YFSETQ. V lost 5 bases to trimming and J lost 7 bases; unmatched junction nucleotides: 5. The CDR3 here is CASRIGTSGGNEQFF. Here the CDR3 DNA reads TGCGCCAGCAGGATAGGGACTAGCGGGGGAAATGAGCAGTTCTTC.

The chain recombines TRBV18 with TRBJ1-4; D ambiguous. Germline values: CDR1 KGHSH, CDR2 LQKENI. The CDR3 runs 15 residues. The V end was cut by 3 bases, the J end by 8 bases, with 16 bases between. CDR3 DNA: TGTGCCAGCTCACCCTTCTCCGGAGGTCAGGAAAAACTGTTTTTT. Translation: CASSPFSGGQEKLFF.

J is TRBJ2-2 and V is TRBV2; TRBD2 is a possible D gene (5 bases). The V gene lost 5 bases and the J gene lost 6 bases, with 16 bases spanning the gap. CDR3 size: 15 residues. Germline CDR1 is SNHLY and CDR2 is FYNNEI. The CDR3 spells CASSYEGPRAGELFF. CDR3 DNA sequence: TGTGCCAGCAGTTACGAGGGCCCAAGGGCCGGGGAGCTGTTTTTT. Looking up the rest from reference TRBV2 and TRBJ2-2 gives the full variable domain: EPEVTQTPSHQVTQMGQEVILRCVPISNHLYFYWYRQILGQKVEFLVSFYNNEISEKSEIFDDQFSVERPDGSNFTLKIRSTKLEDSAMYFCASSYEGPRAGELFFGEGSRLTVL.

The V gene is TRBV4-1, the J gene TRBJ2-7; the match to TRBD2 covers 10 bases. The CDR3 is 20 residues long. Germline lookup yields CDR1 MGHRA and CDR2 YSYEKL. The ends lost 4 bases at V and 2 bases at J; junction bases unmatched: 20. The CDR3, as DNA: TGCGCCAGCAGCCTCAAGTCTACAGTGCTGACTAGCGGGTCGACCTACGAGCAGTACTTC. It yields the protein CASSLKSTVLTSGSTYEQYF.

V is TRBV4-1 and J is TRBJ2-7; 8 bases align to TRBD1. V was clipped by 3 bases and J by 10 bases; unmatched bases: 8. The CDR3 sequence is 13 residues long. Germline V CDR1 and CDR2: MGHRA, YSYEKL. In DNA, the CDR3 is TGCGCCAGCAGCCAGGGACAGGCTCTTTCCCAGTACTTC. The encoded protein is CASSQGQALSQYF.

This chain connects TRBV6-5 to TRBJ1-2, with 10 bases identical to TRBD1. Germline CDR1 is MNHEY and CDR2 is SVGAGI. The CDR3 extends over 13 amino acids. J gave up 9 bases and V 5 bases, and 6 bases lay outside the gene matches. The CDR3 DNA reads TGTGCCAGCAGTACCGGGACAGGGGCCAGCTACACCTTC. It encodes CASSTGTGASYTF.

This rearrangement joins TRBV9 to TRBJ1-2; 7 nucleotides match TRBD1. V lost 4 bases and J lost 1; bases outside the gene matches: 4. There are 14 residues in the CDR3. Germline values: CDR1 SGDLS, CDR2 YYNGEE. This chain's CDR3 is CASSNRGFNYGYTF. Here the CDR3 DNA reads TGTGCCAGCAGCAACAGGGGCTTTAACTATGGCTACACCTTC.

This chain links TRBV7-3 with TRBJ2-5, with a possible D match to TRBD1 (7 bases). V lost 5 bases, J lost 4 bases, and 11 bases lay in between. Looked up from germline, CDR1 is SGHTA and CDR2 is FQGTGA. The CDR3 consists of 13 residues. CDR3: CASSGQGGETQYF. The CDR3 coding sequence is TGTGCCAGCAGCGGGCAGGGGGGAGAGACCCAGTACTTC.

The rearrangement links TRBV6-1 to TRBJ2-1; 12 bases line up with TRBD1. The V and J ends lost 6 bases and 8 bases, in that order; junction bases with no gene match: 8. The CDR3 is made up of 15 amino acids. Germline loops: CDR1 MNHNS, CDR2 SASEGT. The DNA of the CDR3 is TGTGCCAGCAGCGCCCGGGACAGGGGGCGTTATGAGCAGTTCTTC. This codes for CASSARDRGRYEQFF.

This chain connects TRBV7-3 to TRBJ2-2; D unclear. CDR1 and CDR2 (germline): SGHTA, FQGTGA. This CDR3 is built from 12 residues. V shed 0 bases and J shed 7 bases, with 3 bases lying between them. CDR3 nucleotides: TGTGCCAGCAGCTTAACGTACGGGGAGCTGTTTTTT. It codes for CASSLTYGELFF.

V gene TRBV5-1 combines with J gene TRBJ2-1; no definite D call. Deletions cut 0 bases from V and 2 bases from J, with 9 bases between. The V gene's germline CDR1 is SGHRS and CDR2 YFSETQ. There are 15 residues in the CDR3. The CDR3 spells CASSLASPAYNEQFF. The CDR3 DNA follows: TGCGCCAGCAGCTTGGCATCCCCGGCCTACAATGAGCAGTTCTTC.

The J gene is TRBJ1-2, the V gene TRBV28; D possibly corresponds to TRBD1 (6 bases). This CDR3 comprises 14 residues. The germline V and J ends were trimmed by 5 bases and 8 bases, with 18 bases remaining between them. From germline, CDR1 is MDHEN and CDR2 SYDVKM. CDR3 residues: CASSPPGGLGGYTF. The DNA for the CDR3 is TGTGCCAGCAGTCCCCCCGGGGGGCTTGGGGGCTACACCTTC.

The rearrangement uses TRBV7-2 and TRBJ1-2; the match to TRBD1 covers 8 bases. V was clipped by 5 bases and J by 7 bases; unmatched bases: 9. This CDR3 contains 14 residues. Germline values: CDR1 SGHTA, CDR2 FQGNSA. The DNA for the CDR3 is TGTGCCAGCAGCCTTACAGGGGGGGGTTTTGGCTACACCTTC. Translation: CASSLTGGGFGYTF.

The genes are TRBV28 and TRBJ2-7; 9 positions agree with TRBD1. The CDR3 is made up of 13 amino acids. Germline V CDR1 and CDR2: MDHEN, SYDVKM. V gave up 8 bases and J gave up 7 bases; unmatched junction bases: 9. The CDR3 DNA reads TGTGCCAGCTTCGGACAGGGGAGTTGGGAGCAGTACTTC. It specifies CASFGQGSWEQYF.

J is TRBJ1-2 and V is TRBV7-9, with 7 bases lining up with TRBD1. Germline CDR1 is SEHNR and CDR2 is FQNEAQ (reference sequence). V lost 6 bases, J lost 9 bases, and 13 bases stayed unmatched. The CDR3 totals 14 residues. Here the CDR3 reads CASSSGGAGGRYTF. For the CDR3, the DNA is TGTGCCAGCAGTTCCGGGGGAGCAGGGGGTCGCTACACCTTC. Complete variable domain (other parts from reference TRBV7-9 and TRBJ1-2): DTGVSQNPRHKITKRGQNVTFRCDPISEHNRLYWYRQTLGQGPEFLTYFQNEAQLEKSRLLSDRFSAERPKGSFSTLEIQRTEQGDSAMYLCASSSGGAGGRYTFGSGTRLTVV.

V is TRBV5-1 and J is TRBJ2-7, with D possibly TRBD1 on 5 matching bases. Trimming shortened V by 4 bases and J by 3 bases, and 17 bases separated the two germline ends. The germline gives CDR1 SGHRS, CDR2 YFSETQ. The CDR3 spans 15 residues. The DNA for the CDR3 is TGCGCCAGCAGCGGGCAGGGTCTTCTCCACTACGAGCAGTACTTC. Encoded protein: CASSGQGLLHYEQYF.